The 7 T cell receptor beta chains given below trace back to one sample, sequenced in a study of graft-versus-host responses after intestinal transplantation. The table came from immunoSEQ multiplex PCR; TCRdb's copy has only in-frame clones and leaves some out. The sample has 95,000 to 100,000 clones, around 88% seen once. Sequenced material: PBMCs, taken 255 days after intestinal transplant. Receptor source: a human patient who received an intestinal transplant, so some T cells may come from the graft donor.

This clone was seen a few times. The rearrangement uses TRBV6-1 and TRBJ2-3; 13 positions match TRBD2. Trimming at V came to 2 bases and at J to 4 bases, leaving 3 bases not matched to a gene. The CDR3 loop spans 16 amino acids. The germline CDR1 and CDR2 sequences are MNHNS and SASEGT. As DNA, the CDR3 is TGTGCCAGCAGTGAAAAACTAGCGGGAGGGCCAGATACGCAGTATTTT. The encoded protein is CASSEKLAGGPDTQYF.

The chain carries TRBV30 and TRBJ2-1, with a weak D call TRBD1 (5 bases). This CDR3 spans 15 amino acids. Trimming took off 4 bases at V and 6 bases at J, with 19 bases between the two ends. Germline-derived CDR1 and CDR2 are GTSNPN and SVGIG (reference sequence). CDR3 sequence (DNA): TGTGCCTGGAATGACACGGGCTGGGGCCCCAATGAGCAGTTCTTC. This sequence encodes CAWNDTGWGPNEQFF. Full variable domain (outside the CDR3, taken from reference TRBV30 and TRBJ2-1): SQTIHQWPATLVQPVGSPLSLECTVEGTSNPNLYWYRQAAGRGLQLLFYSVGIGQISSEVPQNLSASRPQDRQFILSSKKLLLSDSGFYLCAWNDTGWGPNEQFFGPGTRLTVL.

This chain connects TRBV10-3 to TRBJ1-4; D unresolved. V was cut by 0 bases and J by 7 bases, with 9 bases left in between. CDR1 is ENHRY and CDR2 is SYGVKD in the germline V gene. This CDR3 is 14 amino acids long. The CDR3 DNA reads TGTGCCATCAGTGAGTCCCTTAATGCTGAAAAACTGTTTTTT. Protein: CAISESLNAEKLFF.

The V and J genes are TRBV5-1 and TRBJ2-3; a weak D match, TRBD1 (5 bases). This CDR3 contains 15 residues. Germline-derived CDR1 and CDR2 are SGHRS and YFSETQ. The V gene lost 4 bases and the J gene lost 2 bases, with 14 bases spanning the gap. The CDR3 reads CASSPAQATTDTQYF. The CDR3 DNA sequence: TGCGCCAGCAGCCCTGCACAGGCCACCACAGATACGCAGTATTTT.

This CDR3 reads CASSPTGTGDGYTF. CDR3 in DNA: TGTGCCAGCAGCCCTACCGGGACAGGGGATGGCTACACCTTC. V gene TRBV5-4 combines with J gene TRBJ1-2; TRBD1 aligns across 10 bases. Unmatched junction bases numbered 6, after V lost 4 bases and J lost 6 bases. This CDR3 region has 14 residues. The germline V gene has CDR1 SGHNT and CDR2 YYREEE (reference sequence). The whole variable domain, filled in from reference TRBV5-4 and TRBJ1-2, reads ETGVTQSPTHLIKTRGQQVTLRCSSQSGHNTVSWYQQALGQGPQFIFQYYREEENGRGNFPPRFSGLQFPNYSSELNVNALELDDSALYLCASSPTGTGDGYTFGSGTRLTVV.

A remark on this clone: A read error may be the cause here, since a much bigger clone is one base away. The chain employs TRBV25-1 and TRBJ1-4, with unresolved D. The CDR3 is 10 residues long. The V end was cut by 5 bases, the J end by 5 bases, with 0 bases between. Germline values: CDR1 MGHDK, CDR2 SYGVNS. The CDR3 reads CASSNEKLFF. The CDR3 DNA is TGTGCCAGCAGTAATGAAAAACTGTTTTTT.

The chain has TRBV5-1 and TRBJ2-3, with TRBD2 identical over 7 bases. Trimming took 1 base from V and 4 from J; bases not matched to a gene: 3. Per the germline V gene, CDR1 is SGHRS and CDR2 is YFSETQ. The CDR3 spans 14 residues. The CDR3, as DNA: TGCGCCAGCAGCTTGTACGGGGGGTCAGATACGCAGTATTTT. It is translated as CASSLYGGSDTQYF.